This record concerns one TCR beta chain sequence. It lacks a known antigen. No much larger clone exists at a distance of one base, and base qualities are not known. Patients with autoimmune disease history or receiving systemic immunosuppression were excluded from the trial. Peripheral blood for TCR sequencing was collected from all dose cohorts at baseline, on cycle 4 day 1, and on cycle 7 day 1. The samples were drawn from a first-in-human, open-label, multicenter phase I dose-escalation trial of ivuxolimab. Adults with locally advanced or metastatic head and neck squamous cell, hepatocellular, melanoma or renal cell carcinoma were enrolled in the trial. CD4+ and CD8+ T cells were sorted separately from peripheral blood before TCR sequencing. The sample belongs to a study of OX40 agonist ivuxolimab in advanced cancers. About the investigation overall: Ivuxolimab, which targeted the costimulatory receptor OX40 (CD134), was an agonistic, fully human IgG2 monoclonal antibody. Patients were allowed to have had prior anti-PD-1, anti-PD-L1 or anti-CTLA-4 therapy, and around 37% of the dose-escalation patients had previously received checkpoint inhibitors. Partial responses were achieved by three dose-escalation patients, of whom one had hepatocellular carcinoma and two had cutaneous melanoma. Of the 50 or so patients in dose escalation, 19 had hepatocellular carcinoma, some 15 had melanoma, 9 had renal cell carcinoma and 9 had head and neck cancer. The paper describes the monotherapy dose-escalation part (N = 52 patients) of the phase I trial of ivuxolimab. In the dose-escalation cohort, 65% to 90% of patients were male, and the mean age was approximately 64 years, with a range of about 20 to 79. Peripheral TCRbeta sequencing aimed to test whether ivuxolimab altered TCR sequence diversity and caused clonal T-cell expansion. Intravenous ivuxolimab was administered to patients every 2 weeks at six dose levels: 0.01, 0.1, 0.3, 1.5, 3 and 10 mg/kg. Study-level results and caveats: Which antigens the clonally expanded peripheral T cells were specific for was not determined. After ivuxolimab, CD8+ T cells had more expanded clones than CD4+ T cells on average. At doses of 0.1 to 3.0 mg/kg, clonal expansion of both CD4+ and CD8+ T cells in blood was seen between baseline and week 6. Low levels of normalized T-cell clonal expansion were also seen in some patients who did not respond. In the 0.1-3.0 mg/kg groups, partial responders were among the patients with the lowest normalized peripheral clonal expansion, particularly in CD8+ T cells.

V is cut by 7 bases and J by 0 bases, and the space between the germline ends is 21 bases. Reading the germline V gene gives CDR1 SQVTM and CDR2 ANQGSEA. Its CDR3 holds 16 amino acids, cysteine through phenylalanine. Solely the CDR3 DNA is kept, with 48 bases framed from the first base. For sequencing of the TCRbeta CDR3 region, genomic DNA was extracted from the sorted cells. TCRbeta CDR3 regions were sequenced using the immunoSEQ Assay. Not all clones reach the TCRdb copy of this immuneACCESS table, which keeps in-frame sequences only. Checked studies attribute under half of the gap to unresolved V genes and leave the rest unexplained. A total of tens of thousands of clones appear in this sample, approximately 80% of them only once. 5.5% of the sample rests with the top ten.

The material was CD4+ or CD8+ T cells sorted from blood, obtained in a trial of the OX40 agonist ivuxolimab. The chain joins TRBV29-1 to TRBJ1-1; matching of 6 bases hints at TRBD1 as the D gene. The TCR sequence derives from an adult with an advanced solid tumor such as melanoma, head and neck, liver or kidney cancer. The CDR3 region has the sequence CSAFLGNRAMNTEAFF. The DNA sequence is given as TGCAGCGCCTTTTTGGGTAACAGGGCCATGAACACTGAAGCTTTCTTT. Extended through the reference TRBV29-1 and TRBJ1-1 proteins, this CDR3 yields the full variable domain: SAVISQKPSRDICQRGTSLTIQCQVDSQVTMMFWYRQQPGQSLTLIATANQGSEATYESGFVIDKFPISRPNLTFSTLTVSNMSPEDSSIYLCSAFLGNRAMNTEAFFGQGTRLTVV.